The 30 T cell receptor beta chains below all came from one sample that was sequenced in a study of vaccination and CD4 T cells after COVID-19. The treatment was: approximately 11-day PBMC culture with coronavirus spike peptide pools or control peptides (ViraFEST assay). An Oncomine TCR Beta short-read assay was used to sequence the DNA from cultured CD4+ T cells. TCRdb analysed the PCR reads with MiXCR anew, one entry per CDR3 protein. The sample has over 15,000 distinct CDR3 sequences, around 73% seen once. No antigen is known for these receptors. Sample: CD4+ T cells from blood, cultured in vitro. Receptor source: a human donor who had recovered from COVID-19.

The chain is built from TRBV19 and TRBJ1-1, with 8 bases lining up with TRBD1. V shed 2 bases and J 0 bases; nucleotides not matched to a gene: 8. Germline-derived CDR1 and CDR2 are LNHDA and SQIVND (reference sequence). The CDR3 extends over 17 amino acids. In DNA form, the CDR3 reads TGTGCCAGTAGTATATATTCCCCGACAGGGGTGAACACTGAAGCTTTCTTT. It specifies CASSIYSPTGVNTEAFF.

The V and J genes are TRBV21-1 and TRBJ2-7. TRBV21-1 is tagged as a pseudogene. The length of the CDR3 is 11 residues. CDR3 nucleotides: TGTGCCAGCAGCAAATCTCGCGAGCAGTACTTC. Translation: CASSKSREQYF.

The chain recombines TRBV20-1 with TRBJ1-1; a weak D match, TRBD1 (5 bases). CDR1 DFQATT and CDR2 SNEGSKA come from the germline V gene (reference sequence). CDR3 length: 15 amino acids. Trimming removed 0 bases from V and 5 bases from J, with 16 bases in between. This CDR3 is CSARESGGKRTEAFF. CDR3 coding DNA: TGCAGTGCTAGAGAGTCGGGGGGAAAAAGGACTGAAGCTTTCTTT.

This clonotype was recorded a few times. The V gene is TRBV6-2 or TRBV6-3, the J gene TRBJ2-1; D is uncertain. V lost 4 bases, J lost 1 base, and 11 bases lay in between. CDR1 MNHEY and CDR2 SVGEGT come from the germline V gene. CDR3 length: 15 amino acids. For the CDR3, the DNA is TGTGCCAGCAGTTCGACTGTACCTTCCTACAATGAGCAGTTCTTC. This translates into CASSSTVPSYNEQFF.

The chain uses TRBV10-3 and TRBJ1-2; D unclear. The CDR3 is made up of 14 amino acids. V was pared by 3 bases and J by 9 bases, with 17 bases between. Germline CDR1 is ENHRY and CDR2 is SYGVKD. CDR3 sequence: CAISDREAATSYTF. The CDR3 nucleotides read TGTGCCATCAGTGACCGGGAGGCAGCCACAAGCTACACCTTC.

This sequence joins TRBV7-2 and TRBJ1-2, with 9 bases that match TRBD1. The CDR3 is 15 amino acids. The J segment lost 4 bases and the V segment lost 4 bases, leaving 7 bases of the junction unmatched. Germline values: CDR1 SGHTA, CDR2 FQGNSA. The CDR3 loop is CASSWTPGQGYGYTF. The CDR3 DNA follows: TGTGCCAGCAGCTGGACACCGGGACAGGGCTATGGCTACACCTTC.

This clonotype has only one observation. The chain joins TRBV7-3 to TRBJ2-5; D may be TRBD1 or TRBD2 (6 bases each). The germline V gene has CDR1 SGHTA and CDR2 FQGTGA. With 0 bases removed from V and 5 bases from J, the gap between germline ends came to 16 bases. The CDR3 spans 16 residues. CDR3 region: CASSLTGGGVGETQYF. As DNA, the CDR3 is TGTGCCAGCAGCTTAACCGGGGGCGGTGTTGGGGAGACCCAGTACTTC.

The chain uses TRBV4-3 and TRBJ2-7, with a tentative D call TRBD2 (6 bases). V lost 4 bases, J lost 3 bases, and 19 bases lay in between. The CDR3 is 16 residues long. Germline lookup yields CDR1 LGHNA and CDR2 YSLEER. The CDR3 here is CASSLSPGSTDYEQYF. DNA of the CDR3: TGCGCCAGCAGCCTCAGTCCCGGGAGTACAGACTACGAGCAGTACTTC.

The J gene is TRBJ1-2, the V gene TRBV27; 9 positions match TRBD1. CDR1 MNHEY and CDR2 SMNVEV come from the germline V gene (reference sequence). With V trimmed by 5 bases and J by 5 bases, 6 bases remained unmatched. The CDR3 runs to 14 residues. The CDR3 nucleotides read TGTGCCAGCAGTGGGACAGGGTCTTTTTATGGCTACACCTTC. It codes for CASSGTGSFYGYTF.

This clonotype was counted only a few times. V is TRBV20-1 and J is TRBJ1-2, with a possible D match to TRBD1 (5 bases). V was clipped by 0 bases and J by 8 bases, with 16 bases between them. The CDR3 loop spans 14 amino acids. Germline values: CDR1 DFQATT, CDR2 SNEGSKA (reference sequence). The DNA for the CDR3 is TGCAGTGCTAGAGATACGTGGCAGGGTACGGGCTACACCTTC. This sequence encodes CSARDTWQGTGYTF.

The gene calls are TRBV28 and TRBJ2-2, with TRBD1 as a possible D gene (5 bases). CDR3 size: 11 residues. Germline-derived CDR1 and CDR2 are MDHEN and SYDVKM. Trimming removed 6 bases from V and 8 bases from J, with 7 bases in between. The CDR3 DNA is TGTGCCAGCAGGGGGCTAGGGGAGCTGTTTTTT. Translated: CASRGLGELFF.

J is TRBJ1-2 and V is TRBV20-1; no definite D call. Trimming left V 4 bases short and J 3 bases short, with 12 bases between. The germline V gene encodes CDR1 DFQATT and CDR2 SNEGSKA (reference sequence). CDR3 size: 13 residues. The CDR3 sequence is CSAKGRWDYGYTF. The CDR3 DNA follows: TGCAGTGCTAAGGGCCGCTGGGACTATGGCTACACCTTC.

The V call is TRBV7-9, the J call TRBJ1-5; 12 nucleotides align to TRBD1. This CDR3 contains 15 residues. The germline CDR1 and CDR2 sequences are SEHNR and FQNEAQ (reference sequence). Losses at the gene ends were 5 bases for V and 7 bases for J; bases not matched to a gene: 6. CDR3 DNA: TGTGCCAGCAGCAAAACCGGGACAGGGGGCCAGCCCCAGCATTTT. Its protein is CASSKTGTGGQPQHF.

The sample holds one count of this clonotype. This rearrangement joins TRBV6-1 to TRBJ1-6; D is uncertain. This CDR3 spans 12 amino acids. V was clipped by 6 bases and J by 6 bases, with 6 bases between them. Germline lookup yields CDR1 MNHNS and CDR2 SASEGT. The CDR3: CASRLTNSPLHF. CDR3 nucleotide sequence: TGTGCCAGCAGACTAACTAATTCACCCCTCCACTTT.

This clonotype was observed a handful of times. This sequence joins TRBV7-2 and TRBJ1-2; the D is unclear. CDR1 is SGHTA and CDR2 is FQGNSA in the germline V gene. V lost 2 bases, J lost 4 bases, and 5 bases lay in between. The CDR3 loop spans 12 amino acids. The CDR3 reads CASSLNSYGYTF. The CDR3 nucleotides read TGTGCCAGCAGCTTAAACAGCTATGGCTACACCTTC. Drawing the rest from reference TRBV7-2 and TRBJ1-2, the complete variable domain is GAGVSQSPSNKVTEKGKDVELRCDPISGHTALYWYRQSLGQGLEFLIYFQGNSAPDKSGLPSDRFSAERTGGSVSTLTIQRTQQEDSAVYLCASSLNSYGYTFGSGTRLTVV.

The V gene is TRBV28, the J gene TRBJ1-2; D call uncertain. CDR3 length equals 13 residues. Per germline, CDR1 MDHEN and CDR2 SYDVKM. Trimming stripped 3 bases from V and 7 bases from J, with 12 bases between. The CDR3 DNA follows: TGTGCCAGCAGTTTTCCAGCGATCCGTGGCTACACCTTC. Protein product: CASSFPAIRGYTF.

The V call is TRBV20-1, the J call TRBJ2-3; D tentatively fits TRBD1 or TRBD2 (6 bases each). Germline CDR1 is DFQATT and CDR2 is SNEGSKA (reference sequence). The CDR3 contains 15 residues. Trimming took 5 bases from V and 5 from J, leaving 20 bases between them. CDR3 amino acids: CSASGGTRRGDTQYF. DNA of the CDR3: TGCAGTGCTTCTGGGGGGACACGGCGTGGAGATACGCAGTATTTT.

This clonotype occurred a few times. The chain is built from TRBV29-1 and TRBJ2-7; D is uncertain. The CDR3 consists of 14 residues. Germline V CDR1 and CDR2: SQVTM, ANQGSEA. V gave up 5 bases and J gave up 5 bases, with 19 bases separating them. CDR3 in amino acids: CSVLKVAPRNEQYF. The CDR3 DNA is TGCAGCGTTCTTAAGGTAGCCCCCCGTAACGAGCAGTACTTC.

In this sample, this clonotype turned up a few times. The genes are TRBV21-1 and TRBJ1-1; the table's TRBD1 call for D was not verified on the DNA. TRBV21-1 is reported as a pseudogene. The CDR3 totals 17 residues. The CDR3 nucleotides read TGTGCCAGCAGCAAAGTGGTTTCGACAGGGGTGAACACTGAAGCTTTCTTT. Protein sequence: CASSKVVSTGVNTEAFF.

The chain links TRBV15 to TRBJ1-2, with unresolved D. Germline V gene sequence: CDR1 LNHNV, CDR2 YYDKDF (reference sequence). The CDR3 spans 13 residues. Deletions cut 5 bases from V and 4 bases from J, with 11 bases between. This chain's CDR3 is CATSLLGPYGYTF. DNA of the CDR3: TGTGCCACCAGCCTACTAGGGCCCTATGGCTACACCTTC.

This clonotype was recorded a few times. The chain couples TRBV7-9 to TRBJ1-1; D might be TRBD1 (5 bases). CDR1 SEHNR and CDR2 FQNEAQ come from the germline V gene (reference sequence). This CDR3 contains 14 residues. V was shortened by 0 bases and J by 1 base, with 6 bases between the two germline ends. The CDR3 DNA is TGTGCCAGCAGCTTAGCCACAGGGAACACTGAAGCTTTCTTT. Its protein is CASSLATGNTEAFF.

The V call is TRBV6-2 or TRBV6-3, the J call TRBJ1-5; the match to TRBD1 covers 9 bases. The CDR3 consists of 13 residues. Germline CDR1 and CDR2: MNHEY and SVGEGT. The trim removed 6 bases at V and 4 bases at J, leaving 1 base unmatched. For the CDR3, the DNA is TGTGCCAGCAGGGGGACAGGGAATCAGCCCCAGCATTTT. Translation: CASRGTGNQPQHF.

The chain recombines TRBV20-1 with TRBJ1-4, with D perhaps matching TRBD1 (5 bases). Trimming cost V 7 bases and J 8 bases, with 17 bases left between them. Germline CDR1 DFQATT, CDR2 SNEGSKA (reference sequence). CDR3 length: 13 amino acids. In DNA, the CDR3 is TGCAGTGTCCCGATCCCCTGGGGGGAAAAACTGTTTTTT. Residues: CSVPIPWGEKLFF.

The V gene is TRBV4-1, the J gene TRBJ2-2; D ambiguous. CDR1 is MGHRA and CDR2 is YSYEKL in the germline V gene. The CDR3 has 14 residues. Trimming took off 6 bases at V and 6 bases at J, with 14 bases between the two ends. The CDR3 DNA reads as TGCGCCAGCAGTCGGCCTTGGGGTCCCGGGGAGCTGTTTTTT. Residues: CASSRPWGPGELFF.

The chain combines TRBV2 with TRBJ2-2, with 15 bases matching TRBD2. Germline loops: CDR1 SNHLY, CDR2 FYNNEI. This CDR3 is built from 17 residues. After removal of 8 bases from V and 7 bases from J, the junction contained 11 bases not matched to a gene. For the CDR3, the DNA is TGTGCCAGCTCCTCCGGGACTAGCGGGAGGAGGAACGGGGAGCTGTTTTTT. Translation gives CASSSGTSGRRNGELFF.

V is TRBV6-1 and J is TRBJ2-5; 9 nucleotides line up with TRBD1. V was pared by 6 bases and J by 2 bases, with 10 bases of the junction left unmatched. This CDR3 contains 16 residues. Germline V gene sequence: CDR1 MNHNS, CDR2 SASEGT. CDR3 sequence: CASRPGQGLGQETQYF. In nucleotides, the CDR3 is TGTGCCAGCAGACCGGGACAGGGATTGGGGCAAGAGACCCAGTACTTC.

The chain uses TRBV6-5 and TRBJ2-7, with D possibly matching TRBD1 (5 bases). The CDR3 extends over 13 amino acids. The germline V and J ends were trimmed by 2 bases and 1 base, with 6 bases remaining between them. CDR1 is MNHEY, CDR2 SVGAGI, per germline. The CDR3 loop is CASSYDRSYEQYF. In nucleotides, the CDR3 is TGTGCCAGCAGTTACGACAGATCCTACGAGCAGTACTTC.

The V call is TRBV24-1, the J call TRBJ2-1; 7 bases match TRBD2. This CDR3 contains 14 residues. Trimming cost V 3 bases and J 6 bases; bases outside gene matches: 4. Germline V gene lookup returns CDR1 KGHDR and CDR2 SFDVKD. CDR3 residues: CATSDPGRINEQFF. CDR3 nucleotide sequence: TGTGCCACCAGTGATCCCGGGAGGATCAATGAGCAGTTCTTC.

CDR3 protein: CSAPRVTGGSDTQYF. In DNA, the CDR3 is TGCAGTGCCCCCAGGGTTACAGGGGGCTCAGATACGCAGTATTTT. The rearrangement uses TRBV20-1 and TRBJ2-3, with 9 bases aligning to TRBD1. The CDR3 contains 15 residues. V shed 6 bases, J shed 4 bases, and the junction held 11 bases outside the gene matches. Germline V CDR1 and CDR2: DFQATT, SNEGSKA (reference sequence).

CDR3 loop: CATSRVREKSNQPQHF. The DNA of the CDR3 is TGTGCCACCAGCAGAGTTCGGGAAAAAAGCAATCAGCCCCAGCATTTT. The chain couples TRBV15 to TRBJ1-5; no reliable D call. V was cut by 1 base and J by 1 base, with 11 bases left in between. CDR3 length: 16 amino acids. Germline loops: CDR1 LNHNV, CDR2 YYDKDF (reference sequence). The full variable domain, with the rest looked up from reference TRBV15 and TRBJ1-5, is DAMVIQNPRYQVTQFGKPVTLSCSQTLNHNVMYWYQQKSSQAPKLLFHYYDKDFNNEADTPDNFQSRRPNTSFCFLDIRSPGLGDTAMYLCATSRVREKSNQPQHFGDGTRLSIL.